A selection of T cell receptor beta chains follows, all from one sample in a study of early T cells in non-severe SARS-CoV-2 infection. TCRdb passed the 5' RACE reads through MiXCR, listing each CDR3 protein once. The sample lists tens of thousands of distinct CDR3 sequences; 7% to 10% were seen once. The sequencing input was whole blood. Source of these receptors: an adult who was a healthcare worker with PCR-confirmed SARS-CoV-2 infection or an uninfected control (not recorded which). Each CDR3 is given with its conserved first and last residue. A D gene is named only where the DNA matches it firmly. Not every row has a clone size; where given, it reads once, few, many or a size class.

cdr3_nt | cdr3_aa | d_call | j_call | clone_size | v_call
TGTGCCAGCAGCTCCGGGACCAACTTCAGGGAGCTGTTTTTT | CASSSGTNFRELFF | . | TRBJ2-2 | . | TRBV7-2
TGTGCCAGCAGCCAGGCATTTAACACCGGGGAGCTGTTTTTT | CASSQAFNTGELFF | . | TRBJ2-2 | . | TRBV5-6
TGTGCCAGCAGCTTGATGGTGGTTCGTGGCTACACCTTC | CASSLMVVRGYTF | . | TRBJ1-2 | many | TRBV11-2
TGTGCCAGCAAACCATTGGGACAGGGAAGCAATGAGCAGTTCTTC | CASKPLGQGSNEQFF | TRBD1 | TRBJ2-1 | many | TRBV12-3/TRBV12-4
TGCGCCAGCAGCCAAGATCGGCGAGCAGCCTACGAGCAGTACTTC | CASSQDRRAAYEQYF | . | TRBJ2-7 | many | TRBV4-1
TGTGCCAGCAGTCCACGAACGGGAGGCGGGGTCAATGAGCAGTTCTTC | CASSPRTGGGVNEQFF | TRBD2 | TRBJ2-1 | . | TRBV25-1
TGTGCCAGCAGCCCAGCGGACTACGGCTATGGCTACACCTTC | CASSPADYGYGYTF | . | TRBJ1-2 | few | TRBV11-2
TGTGCCAGCAACGTCTTTCTAGTTTCGTCCTACAATGAGCAGTTCTTC | CASNVFLVSSYNEQFF | . | TRBJ2-1 | . | TRBV7-9
TGTGCCAGCAGCTTAGGACTAGCGGGGGGGAGAACGGCAGATACGCAGTATTTT | CASSLGLAGGRTADTQYF | TRBD2 | TRBJ2-3 | once | TRBV7-8
TGCAGTGCTAGGGAATACGGGGGGACCTACAATGAGCAGTTCTTC | CSAREYGGTYNEQFF | TRBD2 | TRBJ2-1 | . | TRBV20-1
TGTGCCAGCAGTACATATACGGGACAGGAAGCTTTCTTT | CASSTYTGQEAFF | TRBD1 | TRBJ1-1 | . | TRBV6-5
TGTGCCAGCAGTTACCCCCGGACAGGGAGGGTTCAGCCCCAGCATTTT | CASSYPRTGRVQPQHF | TRBD1 | TRBJ1-5 | . | TRBV6-2/TRBV6-3
TGTGCTAGTGAGCCCATGGGGGCTGAAAACACCATATATTTT | CASEPMGAENTIYF | . | TRBJ1-3 | few | TRBV12-5
TGCGCCAACCCGATTCACGCGAGCTCCTACGAGCAGTACTTC | CANPIHASSYEQYF | . | TRBJ2-7 | few | TRBV23-1
TGTGCCAGCAGTCCCACAGGGAATCAGCCCCAGCATTTT | CASSPTGNQPQHF | . | TRBJ1-5 | many | TRBV12-3/TRBV12-4
TGCAGCGTTGGAGGTAACAGGGCCTACGAGCAGTACTTC | CSVGGNRAYEQYF | . | TRBJ2-7 | few | TRBV29-1
TGTGCCAGCAGTGGGGACAGGGTCAACGAGCAGTACTTC | CASSGDRVNEQYF | TRBD1 | TRBJ2-7 | few | TRBV25-1
TGCAGCGCCTGGACCGGGACAGCGAACACCGGGGAGCTGTTTTTT | CSAWTGTANTGELFF | TRBD1 | TRBJ2-2 | many | TRBV29-1
TGCGCCAGCAGCTTGGACAGGGAGGGCACTGAAGCTTTCTTT | CASSLDREGTEAFF | . | TRBJ1-1 | many | TRBV5-1
TGTGCCAGCTGGGACAGCTCCTACAATGAGCAGTTCTTC | CASWDSSYNEQFF | TRBD1 | TRBJ2-1 | few | TRBV12-3/TRBV12-4
TGCGCCAGCAGCCAAGGAGCAGACACAGATACGCAGTATTTT | CASSQGADTDTQYF | . | TRBJ2-3 | . | TRBV4-1
TGTGCCAGCACCTCATTCCGGGACAGGTTCCATGAGCAGTTCTTC | CASTSFRDRFHEQFF | TRBD1 | TRBJ2-1 | many | TRBV11-2
TGTGCCAGCAGTTTAGCGGCAAGCTCCTACAATGAGCAGTTCTTC | CASSLAASSYNEQFF | . | TRBJ2-1 | many | TRBV12-3/TRBV12-4
TGTGCCAGCAGCCAATCCGCCAAAAACATTCAGTACTTC | CASSQSAKNIQYF | . | TRBJ2-4 | few | TRBV3-1
TGCAGCGTTGAAGATAGTTCCTGGGGAGATACGCAGTATTTT | CSVEDSSWGDTQYF | . | TRBJ2-3 | . | TRBV29-1
TGTGCCAGCGGATCGTCAGGAGATACGCAGTATTTT | CASGSSGDTQYF | . | TRBJ2-3 | . | TRBV11-1
TGTGCCTGGAACGGGGGGTCCTACGAGCAGTACTTC | CAWNGGSYEQYF | TRBD2 | TRBJ2-7 | few | TRBV30
TGTGCCAGCAGCCAAGAGGTACTACGGGGGGGCATCCACGAGCAGTACTTC | CASSQEVLRGGIHEQYF | TRBD2 | TRBJ2-7 | few | TRBV7-6
TGTGCCAGCAGTCCACCGGGACAGGGGGCGGGCGGCTACACCTTC | CASSPPGQGAGGYTF | TRBD1 | TRBJ1-2 | few | TRBV6-6
TGTGCCTGGAGCGACGACAGGGGGGGATCACCCCTCCACTTT | CAWSDDRGGSPLHF | TRBD1 | TRBJ1-6 | many | TRBV30
TGTGCCAGCAGCCTAGCTGGGACAGGGTCCTACGAGCAGTACTTC | CASSLAGTGSYEQYF | TRBD1 | TRBJ2-7 | few | TRBV14
TGTGCCAGCAGCGCGACAGGGGGCAATCAGCCCCAGCATTTT | CASSATGGNQPQHF | TRBD1 | TRBJ1-5 | . | TRBV2
TGTGCCAGTAGTATAGGGCTGGTGAACACTGAAGCTTTCTTT | CASSIGLVNTEAFF | . | TRBJ1-1 | . | TRBV19
TGTGCCAGCACCCAGACTAGCGGGGGTTTGGAGCAGTTCTTC | CASTQTSGGLEQFF | TRBD2 | TRBJ2-1 | . | TRBV3-1
TGCAGTGCTACCTACAATGAGCAGTTCTTC | CSATYNEQFF | . | TRBJ2-1 | . | TRBV20-1
TGCAGCGTTAAGGGACTAGCGAGCAATGAGCAGTTCTTC | CSVKGLASNEQFF | TRBD2 | TRBJ2-1 | . | TRBV29-1
TGTGCCAGCTCACCACCGGTCGGGGGAGCCCTCTACAATGAGCAGTTCTTC | CASSPPVGGALYNEQFF | . | TRBJ2-1 | . | TRBV18
TGTGCCATCGGGGGGACAGGGTTATCTGAGCAGTTCTTC | CAIGGTGLSEQFF | TRBD1 | TRBJ2-1 | few | TRBV10-3
TGCAGCGTTGTTGGGACTGGAGCATCCCTTTCCTACAATGAGCAGTTCTTC | CSVVGTGASLSYNEQFF | . | TRBJ2-1 | many | TRBV29-1
TGTGCCAGCGGGGGGGCTGCAGATACGCAGTATTTT | CASGGAADTQYF | . | TRBJ2-3 | . | TRBV7-8
TGTGCCAGCAGCTTAAGGGCTAGCGGGCGAACCGGGGAGCTGTTTTTT | CASSLRASGRTGELFF | TRBD2 | TRBJ2-2 | few | TRBV7-3
TGTGCCAGCAGCCACACAGGGGGCGTTCTTGGCGGGACCCAAGAGACCCAGTACTTC | CASSHTGGVLGGTQETQYF | TRBD1 | TRBJ2-5 | many | TRBV7-3
TGCGCCAGCAGCTTTAGCGGGGGGGCCAGAAATGAGCAGTTCTTC | CASSFSGGARNEQFF | TRBD2 | TRBJ2-1 | few | TRBV5-1
TGTGCCAGCAGCTTGTCACTAGCGAACAATGAGCAGTTCTTC | CASSLSLANNEQFF | TRBD2 | TRBJ2-1 | many | TRBV5-5
TGTGCCAGCAGTTCCGGACATGCCCTGGCTGGAAACACCATATATTTT | CASSSGHALAGNTIYF | . | TRBJ1-3 | . | TRBV28
TGCAGCGTCGGCGGCGGGCTAGCCAAAAACATTCAGTACTTC | CSVGGGLAKNIQYF | . | TRBJ2-4 | . | TRBV29-1
TGTGCCAGCAGTGTCGGACTAGCGGTCTACAATGAGCAGTTCTTC | CASSVGLAVYNEQFF | TRBD2 | TRBJ2-1 | . | TRBV6-5
TGCAGCGTTGAAGATCGGGCAGGGCAGACTGAAGCTTTCTTT | CSVEDRAGQTEAFF | . | TRBJ1-1 | many | TRBV29-1
TGCAGCGTCCTGACAGATGAAGAGACCCAGTACTTC | CSVLTDEETQYF | . | TRBJ2-5 | few | TRBV29-1
TGTGCCAGCAGCTTAGCGTGGCGGAGACGCACAGATACGCAGTATTTT | CASSLAWRRRTDTQYF | . | TRBJ2-3 | few | TRBV7-2
TGTGCCAGCAGCTTAAGGGACAGGTTTTACTCCGGCTACGAGCAGTACTTC | CASSLRDRFYSGYEQYF | TRBD1 | TRBJ2-7 | medium-sized | TRBV7-3
TGTGCCAGCAGCAGAGGACTAGCTATAGATACGCAGTATTTT | CASSRGLAIDTQYF | TRBD2 | TRBJ2-3 | many | TRBV7-3
TGTGCCAGCAGCTTCTCCCGGCAGGGGAATGAAAAACTGTTTTTT | CASSFSRQGNEKLFF | . | TRBJ1-4 | few | TRBV5-8
TGTGCCAGCAGTTTATATCCAGGGACAGCCAAAAACATTCAGTACTTC | CASSLYPGTAKNIQYF | . | TRBJ2-4 | few | TRBV6-6
TGTGCCAGCAGTACCCGGGACAGGGGTGGGACTGAAGCTTTCTTT | CASSTRDRGGTEAFF | TRBD1 | TRBJ1-1 | few | TRBV6-5
TGCAGTGCTGGGGGACAGGGGAAAGAGACCCAGTACTTC | CSAGGQGKETQYF | TRBD1 | TRBJ2-5 | few | TRBV20-1
TGTGCCAGCAGTTTTCCCTTCCCGGATACGCAGTATTTT | CASSFPFPDTQYF | . | TRBJ2-3 | many | TRBV12-3/TRBV12-4